This TCR beta chain comes out of a study of post-analysis software for immune sequencing data. Looking at the study overall: Relapsing-remitting, secondary progressive and progressive-relapsing forms made up the multiple sclerosis disease courses.

General study results and limits: Relative to controls, patients with multiple sclerosis showed significantly lower normalized Chao1 diversity. F-measure co-clustering was strong for batch-matched samples. Roughly five TRBV segments were significantly more frequent in patients than in controls. TRBV5-6, TRBV5-1 and TRBV20-1 were among these segments.

Germline CDR1 reads SGHAT; CDR2 reads FQNNGV. This CDR3 has 12 residues. V gave up 7 bases and J gave up 3 bases, with 10 bases separating them. Tagging with unique molecular identifiers was a feature of the TCR beta cDNA libraries. The yield from about 1 to 10 million T cells was roughly 500,000 cDNA molecules in total. TCRdb re-derived calls from the PCR reads in MiXCR, one entry per CDR3 protein. There are hundreds of thousands of distinct CDR3 sequences in the sample; around 27% occur only once, and 0.55% to 0.65% lies in the top ten. For this clonotype: Its antigen is still unknown.

The chain joins TRBV11-2 to TRBJ2-7; D ambiguous. The sample was blood. This clonotype originated in a girl between 5 and 17 years old with multiple sclerosis. CDR3: CASKGSDYEQYF. DNA for the CDR3: TGTGCCAGCAAAGGGTCCGACTACGAGCAGTACTTC.